What follows describes a single T cell receptor (beta chain). The study recruited people aged about 18 to 89 years across about two dozen US areas. Participant-reported clinical history was the basis for cohort assignment. This sample stems from a study of blood T cell repertoires in COVID-19. The overall study: T cells, B-cell-depleted T cells, or PBMCs provided the cDNA or gDNA that served as material.

Original handling: Cell counts per sample came from amplifying reference gene primers. The assay was immunoSEQ multiplex PCR, and TCRdb's table has in-frame clones only and misses some. The V and J calls and clone size were taken over from that table, and D and trimming were inferred from the DNA. The table lists approximately 390,000 clones, nearly 90% of them singletons. The sequenced sample was PBMCs or T cells enriched from blood (not recorded which). The TCR comes from a woman aged 40 to 55 with acute COVID-19.

The CDR3 region is CASSSTTGGGYGYTF. In DNA, the CDR3 is TGTGCCAGCAGTTCCACTACAGGGGGCGGCTATGGCTACACCTTC. The V gene is TRBV6-5, the J gene TRBJ1-2; 9 nucleotides line up with TRBD1. The V gene end was trimmed by 4 bases and the J gene end by 4 bases; junction bases not matched to a gene: 7. Germline loops: CDR1 MNHEY, CDR2 SVGAGI. This CDR3 has 15 residues.